A selection of T cell receptor beta chains follows, all from one sample in a study of Tregs in tolerant kidney transplant recipients. Profiling relied on immunoSEQ multiplex PCR, and the TCRdb table lists in-frame clones only, not all of them. The sample shows approximately 98,000 clones, 90% of them seen only once. This specimen consisted of CD4+ T cells from blood, obtained before the transplant. These receptors were taken from a human donor who received a combined kidney and bone marrow transplant. The CDR3 runs from the conserved cysteine through the conserved F or W. D genes are given only for firm matches.

TRBJ1-3,TRBV7-2,TRBD1,CASSQGQLSGNTIYF,TGTGCCAGCAGCCAGGGACAGCTCTCTGGAAACACCATATATTTT
TRBJ2-2,TRBV5-1,TRBD2,CASSVAGVNTGELFF,TGCGCCAGCAGCGTAGCGGGGGTGAACACCGGGGAGCTGTTTTTT
TRBJ1-1,TRBV5-1,-,CASSLDVAGAASNTEAFF,TGCGCCAGCAGCTTGGACGTGGCAGGGGCGGCTTCGAACACTGAAGCTTTCTTT
TRBJ1-2,TRBV6-4,-,CASSASGDQDYGYTF,TGTGCCAGCAGTGCGTCCGGGGATCAAGACTATGGCTACACCTTC
TRBJ2-1,TRBV6-5,-,CASSYSSRLVTEQFF,TGTGCCAGCAGTTACTCGAGTCGCCTAGTTACTGAGCAGTTCTTC
TRBJ2-7,TRBV5-4,-,CASSLGAFYEQYF,TGTGCCAGCAGCTTGGGGGCGTTTTACGAGCAGTACTTC
TRBJ1-2,TRBV28,TRBD1,CASREEGALSGYTF,TGTGCCAGCAGGGAGGAGGGGGCGCTAAGTGGCTACACCTTC
TRBJ2-2,TRBV10-2,-,CASSDPRGRGGRTGELFF,TGCGCCAGCAGTGACCCCAGGGGGCGGGGGGGCCGGACCGGGGAGCTGTTTTTT
TRBJ1-6,TRBV27,-,CATSLQRSSYNSPLHF,TGTGCCACGAGCCTTCAAAGGAGCTCCTATAATTCACCCCTCCACTTT
TRBJ2-5,TRBV5-4,-,CASSLAATSYAETQYF,TGTGCCAGCAGCTTGGCGGCAACTAGTTACGCGGAGACCCAGTACTTC